This record covers a single T cell receptor (beta chain). Its antigen is not identified. Germline assignment: CDR1 MGHRA and CDR2 YSYEKL. The CDR3 extends over 13 amino acids. V was trimmed by 4 bases and J by 15 bases, leaving 19 bases between them. Nominally healthy donors were sampled, though unrecorded immune exposures were likely. Use of 60 Vbeta and 13 Jbeta primers characterized the PCR. Sequencing was performed with immunoSEQ multiplex PCR; in TCRdb, only in-frame clones are kept and a portion is missing. This table holds some 160,000 clones, around 77% found once. The data were taken from a study of cytomegalovirus exposure and HLA in healthy donors. The overall study: Ancestry clustering placed 70% to 90% of approximately 370 genotyped donors in the Caucasian-associated cluster. Whole-study findings and limits: Available immune exposure information was restricted to CMV serostatus only. With later analysis, a missense DCLRE1C variant became linked to TCR beta V- and J-gene trimming.

The sequencing input was PBMCs. The sequence came from a man aged 50-60 years in good health and CMV-seropositive. The chain links TRBV4-1 to TRBJ2-1, with D possibly being TRBD1 (5 bases). The CDR3 is CASSPASGFDMFF. CDR3 in DNA: TGCGCCAGCAGCCCAGCTTCAGGGTTTGATATGTTCTTC.